A single sample is the source of the 17 T cell receptor beta chains below, sequenced in a study of T cells in Graves' hyperthyroidism and ophthalmopathy. TCR beta CDR3 regions were amplified from RNA transcripts. Primed by the HTBI set, a first-round RT-PCR was run on the TCR CDR3. MiXCR, run by TCRdb on the multiplex PCR reads, gives a single entry per CDR3 protein. The sample consists of roughly 700,000 distinct CDR3 sequences, around 15% of them appearing once. The sample was blood. These receptors were collected from a woman younger than 35 with Graves' hyperthyroidism.

J is TRBJ2-7 and V is TRBV12-3 or TRBV12-4; 12 bases are shared with TRBD1. J gave up 2 bases and V 6 bases, and 5 bases lay outside the gene matches. This CDR3 spans 15 amino acids. Here the CDR3 reads CASRPGTGGPYEQYF. For the CDR3, the DNA is TGTGCCAGCAGGCCCGGGACAGGGGGCCCCTACGAGCAGTACTTC.

J is TRBJ2-7 and V is TRBV7-2; a possible D gene is TRBD2 (6 bases). Germline CDR1 is SGHTA and CDR2 is FQGNSA. The CDR3 length is 17 residues. Trimming removed 7 bases at V and 3 bases at J, with 25 bases between. CDR3 residues: CASIPPPSTRNSYEQYV. The DNA of the CDR3 is TGTGCCAGCATCCCCCCCCCTTCGACTAGGAACAGCTACGAGCAGTACGTC.

This clonotype was seen more than once but under ten times. CDR3 region: CASRRIAEGYGYTF. The CDR3 bases are TGTGCCAGCAGGCGGATCGCGGAGGGCTATGGCTACACCTTC. The rearrangement uses TRBV7-2 and TRBJ1-2, with unresolved D. V shed 6 bases and J shed 4 bases, with 15 bases lying between them. The germline V gene encodes CDR1 SGHTA and CDR2 FQGNSA. There are 14 residues in the CDR3.

This clonotype was seen many times. The chain recombines TRBV11-2 with TRBJ1-4; D not resolved. Trimming stripped 3 bases from V and 5 bases from J, with 10 bases between. The CDR3 is 14 amino acids. Germline CDR1 SGHAT, CDR2 FQNNGV. The CDR3 here is CASSFHLANEKLFF. CDR3 DNA: TGTGCCAGCAGCTTCCATCTCGCAAATGAAAAACTGTTTTTT.

Only a few counts were recorded for this clonotype. V is TRBV20-1 and J is TRBJ1-3; 8 positions match TRBD1. J lost 2 bases, V lost 0 bases, and 6 bases had no gene match. The germline CDR1 and CDR2 sequences are DFQATT and SNEGSKA (reference sequence). The CDR3 totals 16 residues. In nucleotides, the CDR3 is TGCAGTGCTAGAGATCTCAGACAGGGGACTGGAAACACCATATATTTT. Translating gives CSARDLRQGTGNTIYF.

The genes are TRBV12-3 or TRBV12-4 and TRBJ2-1; 7 bases line up with TRBD2. The CDR3 contains 14 residues. J gave up 1 base and V 5 bases, and 2 bases lay outside the gene matches. The CDR3 DNA reads as TGTGCCAGCAGTATGGGAGGGTCCTACAATGAGCAGTTCTTC. It encodes CASSMGGSYNEQFF.

The sample holds many counts of this clonotype. Here the CDR3 DNA reads TGTGCCAGCAGCGCGGGGCCCATGAACACTGAAGCTTTCTTT. It yields the protein CASSAGPMNTEAFF. V is TRBV2 and J is TRBJ1-1; D perhaps matches TRBD1 (5 bases). Germline loops: CDR1 SNHLY, CDR2 FYNNEI. Deletions cut 6 bases from V and 0 bases from J, with 11 bases between. This CDR3 region has 14 residues. The variable domain in full, with the rest retrieved from reference TRBV2 and TRBJ1-1, is EPEVTQTPSHQVTQMGQEVILRCVPISNHLYFYWYRQILGQKVEFLVSFYNNEISEKSEIFDDQFSVERPDGSNFTLKIRSTKLEDSAMYFCASSAGPMNTEAFFGQGTRLTVV.

DNA for the CDR3: TGTGCCACCAGTGATGTACTACAGGCTGGGTCCTACGAGCAGTACTTC. It specifies CATSDVLQAGSYEQYF. This sequence joins TRBV24-1 and TRBJ2-7, with D possibly matching TRBD1 (5 bases). CDR1 and CDR2 (germline): KGHDR, SFDVKD. The germline V and J ends were trimmed by 3 bases and 1 base, with 15 bases remaining between them. The CDR3 extends over 16 amino acids.

The rearrangement joins TRBV28 to TRBJ1-2; 7 bases match TRBD1. Germline CDR1 is MDHEN and CDR2 is SYDVKM. The V and J ends lost 6 bases and 6 bases, in that order; junction bases with no gene match: 7. CDR3 length equals 13 residues. For the CDR3, the DNA is TGTGCCAGCAGCCCCGACAGGGCCCATGGCTACACCTTC. The encoded protein is CASSPDRAHGYTF.

This clonotype was counted many times. The V call is TRBV6-1, the J call TRBJ2-1; D not resolved. CDR1 and CDR2 (germline): MNHNS, SASEGT. There are 14 residues in the CDR3. Trimming removed 5 bases from V and 0 bases from J, with 8 bases in between. In DNA, the CDR3 is TGTGCCAGCAGTTCCATGAACTCCTACAATGAGCAGTTCTTC. This gives the protein CASSSMNSYNEQFF.

This clonotype was counted between two and nine times. The rearrangement links TRBV12-5 to TRBJ2-3; 7 bases are a match to TRBD1. Germline CDR1 reads LGHNT; CDR2 reads FRNRAP. CDR3 length: 14 residues. The J segment lost 5 bases and the V segment lost 6 bases, leaving 8 bases of the junction unmatched. This CDR3 is CASGEGQLGDTQYF. As DNA, the CDR3 is TGTGCTAGTGGCGAGGGACAGCTTGGAGATACGCAGTATTTT.

This clonotype was detected ten times or more. The CDR3 here is CATSDSQGTGYNEQFF. The DNA for the CDR3 is TGTGCCACCAGTGATTCCCAGGGGACCGGCTACAATGAGCAGTTCTTC. This chain uses TRBV24-1 with TRBJ2-1, with D perhaps TRBD1 (6 bases). The V gene's germline CDR1 is KGHDR and CDR2 SFDVKD. The CDR3 is made up of 16 amino acids. Trimming left V 2 bases short and J 3 bases short, with 13 bases between.

This rearrangement joins TRBV19 to TRBJ1-1; D might be TRBD1 (6 bases). The germline V gene has CDR1 LNHDA and CDR2 SQIVND (reference sequence). The CDR3 length is 15 residues. Trimming removed 1 base from V and 3 bases from J, with 12 bases in between. The CDR3 protein is CASSIVGGQYTEAFF. CDR3 in DNA: TGTGCCAGTAGTATAGTTGGGGGGCAGTACACTGAAGCTTTCTTT.

This clonotype showed up many times. The chain is built from TRBV18 and TRBJ2-7, with 10 positions matching TRBD2. CDR1 is KGHSH, CDR2 LQKENI, per germline. V gave up 3 bases and J gave up 7 bases; unmatched junction bases: 6. The CDR3 extends over 14 amino acids. As DNA, the CDR3 is TGTGCCAGCTCACCTACCGGGACTAGCGTTGAGCAGTACTTC. Amino acids: CASSPTGTSVEQYF.

CDR3 nucleotides: TGTGCCAGCAGTTACCTAAACGGGGGGTCCTACGAGCAGTACTTC. Its protein is CASSYLNGGSYEQYF. V gene TRBV11-2 combines with J gene TRBJ2-7; 7 positions match TRBD2. V was pared by 6 bases and J by 1 base, with 9 bases of the junction left unmatched. Germline V CDR1 and CDR2: SGHAT, FQNNGV. There are 15 residues in the CDR3. Supplemented by reference TRBV11-2 and TRBJ2-7, the full variable domain reads EAGVAQSPRYKIIEKRQSVAFWCNPISGHATLYWYQQILGQGPKLLIQFQNNGVVDDSQLPKDRFSAERLKGVDSTLKIQPAKLEDSAVYLCASSYLNGGSYEQYFGPGTRLTVT.

There are many counts of this clonotype. This chain uses TRBV11-2 with TRBJ1-4; D is perhaps TRBD1 (5 bases). V was clipped by 1 base and J by 0 bases, with 9 bases between them. This CDR3 spans 16 amino acids. CDR1 SGHAT and CDR2 FQNNGV come from the germline V gene. The CDR3 sequence: CASSLGTTATNEKLFF. In nucleotides, the CDR3 is TGTGCCAGCAGCTTAGGCACGACAGCAACTAATGAAAAACTGTTTTTT.

The chain has TRBV18 and TRBJ1-4, with 12 bases fitting TRBD1. Germline CDR1 and CDR2: KGHSH and LQKENI. The CDR3 loop spans 17 amino acids. V trimming: 3 bases; J trimming: 7 bases; junction bases outside the gene matches: 9. Here the CDR3 DNA reads TGTGCCAGCTCACCGGGACAGGGGGCTTTTGTCGGTGAAAAACTGTTTTTT. Translating gives CASSPGQGAFVGEKLFF.